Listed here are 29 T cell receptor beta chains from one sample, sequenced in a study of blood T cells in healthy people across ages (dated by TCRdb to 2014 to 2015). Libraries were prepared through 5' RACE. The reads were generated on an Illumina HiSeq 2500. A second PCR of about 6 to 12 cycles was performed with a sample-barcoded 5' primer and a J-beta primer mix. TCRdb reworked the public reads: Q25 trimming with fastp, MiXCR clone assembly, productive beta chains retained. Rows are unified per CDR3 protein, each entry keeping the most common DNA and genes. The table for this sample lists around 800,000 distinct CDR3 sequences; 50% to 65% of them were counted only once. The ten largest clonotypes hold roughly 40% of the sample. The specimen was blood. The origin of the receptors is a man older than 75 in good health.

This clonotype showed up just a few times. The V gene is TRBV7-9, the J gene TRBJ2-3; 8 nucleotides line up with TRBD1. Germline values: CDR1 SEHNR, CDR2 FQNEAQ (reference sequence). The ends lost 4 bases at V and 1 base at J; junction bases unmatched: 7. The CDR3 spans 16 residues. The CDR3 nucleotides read TGTGCCAGCAGCTCGGAGGGGGACAGGCGCACAGATACGCAGTATTTT. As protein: CASSSEGDRRTDTQYF.

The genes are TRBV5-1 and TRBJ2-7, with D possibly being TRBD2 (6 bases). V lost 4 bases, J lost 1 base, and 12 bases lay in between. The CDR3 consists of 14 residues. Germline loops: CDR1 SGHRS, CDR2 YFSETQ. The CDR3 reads CASSPGTRSYEQYF. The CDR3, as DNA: TGCGCCAGCAGCCCCGGGACTCGATCCTACGAGCAGTACTTC. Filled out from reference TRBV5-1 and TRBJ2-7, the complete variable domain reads KAGVTQTPRYLIKTRGQQVTLSCSPISGHRSVSWYQQTPGQGLQFLFEYFSETQRNKGNFPGRFSGRQFSNSRSEMNVSTLELGDSALYLCASSPGTRSYEQYFGPGTRLTVT.

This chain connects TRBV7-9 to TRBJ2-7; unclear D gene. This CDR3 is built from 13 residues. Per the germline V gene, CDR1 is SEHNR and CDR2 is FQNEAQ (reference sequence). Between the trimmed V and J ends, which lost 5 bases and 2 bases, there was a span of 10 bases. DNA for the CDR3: TGTGCCAGCAGCGACGGGCCCCCCTACGAGCAGTACTTC. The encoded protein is CASSDGPPYEQYF.

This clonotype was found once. The CDR3 reads CASSSGLAGGTNEQFF. CDR3 sequence (DNA): TGCGCCAGCAGCTCGGGACTAGCGGGAGGGACGAATGAGCAGTTCTTC. This rearrangement joins TRBV5-1 to TRBJ2-1, with 16 bases identical to TRBD2. The CDR3 spans 16 residues. Per germline, CDR1 SGHRS and CDR2 YFSETQ. J gave up 7 bases and V 3 bases, and 4 bases lay outside the gene matches.

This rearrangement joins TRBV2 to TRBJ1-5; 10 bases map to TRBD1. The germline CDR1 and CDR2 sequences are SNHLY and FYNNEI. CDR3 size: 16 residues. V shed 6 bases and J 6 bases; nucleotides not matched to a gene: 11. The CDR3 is CASSSSRTGGSQPQHF. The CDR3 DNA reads TGTGCCAGCAGCTCCAGTAGGACAGGGGGAAGTCAGCCCCAGCATTTT.

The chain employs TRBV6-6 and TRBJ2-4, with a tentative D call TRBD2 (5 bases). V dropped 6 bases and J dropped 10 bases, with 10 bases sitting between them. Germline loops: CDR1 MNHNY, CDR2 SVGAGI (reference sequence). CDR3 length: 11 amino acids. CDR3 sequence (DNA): TGTGCCAGCAGAACCCGGGATATTCAGTACTTC. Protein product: CASRTRDIQYF.

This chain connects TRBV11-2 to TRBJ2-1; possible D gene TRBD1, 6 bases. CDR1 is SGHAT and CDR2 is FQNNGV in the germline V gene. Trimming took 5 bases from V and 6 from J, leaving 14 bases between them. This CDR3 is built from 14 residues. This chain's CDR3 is CASSPQGRGNEQFF. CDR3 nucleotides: TGTGCCAGCAGCCCCCAGGGGCGCGGCAATGAGCAGTTCTTC.

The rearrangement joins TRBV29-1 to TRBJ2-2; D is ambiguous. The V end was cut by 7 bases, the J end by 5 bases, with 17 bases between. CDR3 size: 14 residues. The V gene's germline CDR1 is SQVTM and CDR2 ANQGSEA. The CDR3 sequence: CSASLLVPTGELFF. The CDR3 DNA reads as TGCAGCGCCTCCCTATTAGTCCCGACCGGGGAGCTGTTTTTT.

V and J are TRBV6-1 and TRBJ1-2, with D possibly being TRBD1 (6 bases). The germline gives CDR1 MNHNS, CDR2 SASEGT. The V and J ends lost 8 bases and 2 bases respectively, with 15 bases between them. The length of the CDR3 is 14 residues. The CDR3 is CASSHRAENYGYTF. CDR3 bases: TGTGCCAGCTCCCACAGGGCAGAGAACTATGGCTACACCTTC.

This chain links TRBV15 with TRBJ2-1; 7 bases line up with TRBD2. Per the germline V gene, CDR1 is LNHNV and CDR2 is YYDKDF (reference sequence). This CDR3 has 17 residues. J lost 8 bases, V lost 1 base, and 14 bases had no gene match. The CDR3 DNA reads TGTGCCACCAGCAGAGTGGTTGGGACTAAGATTGGCGATGAGCAGTTCTTC. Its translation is CATSRVVGTKIGDEQFF.

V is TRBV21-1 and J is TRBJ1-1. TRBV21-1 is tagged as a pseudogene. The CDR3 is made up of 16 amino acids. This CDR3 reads CASSKKKAEGDSEAFF. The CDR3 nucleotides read TGTGCCAGCAGCAAAAAAAAAGCCGAGGGCGACAGTGAAGCTTTCTTT.

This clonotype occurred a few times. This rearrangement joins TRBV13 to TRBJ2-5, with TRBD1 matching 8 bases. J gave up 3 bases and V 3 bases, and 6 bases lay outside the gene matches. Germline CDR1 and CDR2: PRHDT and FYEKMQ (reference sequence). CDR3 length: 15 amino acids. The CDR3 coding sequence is TGTGCCAGCAGCTTCGGACAGGGCTTGGAAGAGACCCAGTACTTC. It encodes CASSFGQGLEETQYF.

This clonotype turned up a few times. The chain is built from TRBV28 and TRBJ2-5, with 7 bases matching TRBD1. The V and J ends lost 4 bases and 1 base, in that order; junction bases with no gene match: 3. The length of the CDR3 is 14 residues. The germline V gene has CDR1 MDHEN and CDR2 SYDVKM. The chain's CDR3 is CASSWGQSQETQYF. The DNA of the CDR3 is TGTGCCAGCAGTTGGGGACAGTCCCAAGAGACCCAGTACTTC.

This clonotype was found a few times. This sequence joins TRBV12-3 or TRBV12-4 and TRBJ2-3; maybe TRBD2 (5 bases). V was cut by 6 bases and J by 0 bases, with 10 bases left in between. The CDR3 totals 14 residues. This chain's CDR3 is CASRPAGSTDTQYF. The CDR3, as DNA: TGTGCCAGCAGGCCCGCGGGTAGCACAGATACGCAGTATTTT.

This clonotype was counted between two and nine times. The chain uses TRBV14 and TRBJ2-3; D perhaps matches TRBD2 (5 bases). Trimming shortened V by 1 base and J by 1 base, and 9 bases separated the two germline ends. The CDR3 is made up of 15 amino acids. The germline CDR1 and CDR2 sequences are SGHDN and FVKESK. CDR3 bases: TGTGCCAGCAGCCAAGCCTTGCGGGGCACAGATACGCAGTATTTT. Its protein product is CASSQALRGTDTQYF. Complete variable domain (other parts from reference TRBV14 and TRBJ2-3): EAGVTQFPSHSVIEKGQTVTLRCDPISGHDNLYWYRRVMGKEIKFLLHFVKESKQDESGMPNNRFLAERTGGTYSTLKVQPAELEDSGVYFCASSQALRGTDTQYFGPGTRLTVL.

As DNA, the CDR3 is TGTGCCAGCACCCCCGGGACTAGAACGGTATACGCGTATTTT. Its translation: CASTPGTRTVYAYF. The chain couples TRBV12-3 or TRBV12-4 to TRBJ2-3; 8 nucleotides align to TRBD2. Trimming removed 7 bases from V and 14 bases from J; junction bases left unmatched: 17. CDR3 length: 14 amino acids.

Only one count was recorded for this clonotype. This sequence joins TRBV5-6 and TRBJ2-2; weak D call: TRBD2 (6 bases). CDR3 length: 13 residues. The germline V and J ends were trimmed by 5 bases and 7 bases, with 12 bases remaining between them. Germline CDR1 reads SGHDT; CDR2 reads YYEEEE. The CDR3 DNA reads TGTGCCAGCAGGGCGGGATCCGGCGGGGAGCTGTTTTTT. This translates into CASRAGSGGELFF.

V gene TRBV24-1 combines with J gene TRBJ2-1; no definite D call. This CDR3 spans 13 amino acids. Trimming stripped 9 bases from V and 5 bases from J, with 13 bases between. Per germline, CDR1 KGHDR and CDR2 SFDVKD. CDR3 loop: CATQKQRDNEQFF. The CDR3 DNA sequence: TGTGCCACCCAGAAGCAGCGCGACAATGAGCAGTTCTTC.

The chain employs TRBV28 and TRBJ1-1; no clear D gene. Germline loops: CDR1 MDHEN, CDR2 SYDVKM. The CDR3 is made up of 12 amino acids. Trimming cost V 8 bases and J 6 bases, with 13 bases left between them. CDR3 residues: CASVPTASEAFF. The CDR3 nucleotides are TGTGCCAGCGTCCCAACGGCTTCTGAAGCTTTCTTT.

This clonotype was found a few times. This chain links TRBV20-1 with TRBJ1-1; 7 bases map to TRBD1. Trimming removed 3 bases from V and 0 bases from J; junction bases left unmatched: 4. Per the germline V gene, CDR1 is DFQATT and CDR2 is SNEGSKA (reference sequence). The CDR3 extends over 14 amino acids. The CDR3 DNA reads TGCAGTGCTAGGACAGGGAATATGAACACTGAAGCTTTCTTT. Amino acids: CSARTGNMNTEAFF.

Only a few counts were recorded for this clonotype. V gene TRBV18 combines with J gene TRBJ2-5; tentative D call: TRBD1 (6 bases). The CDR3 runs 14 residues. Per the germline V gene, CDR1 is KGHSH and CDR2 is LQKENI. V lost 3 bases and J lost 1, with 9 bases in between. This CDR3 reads CASSPGTLQETQYF. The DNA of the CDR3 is TGTGCCAGCTCACCTGGGACACTCCAAGAGACCCAGTACTTC.

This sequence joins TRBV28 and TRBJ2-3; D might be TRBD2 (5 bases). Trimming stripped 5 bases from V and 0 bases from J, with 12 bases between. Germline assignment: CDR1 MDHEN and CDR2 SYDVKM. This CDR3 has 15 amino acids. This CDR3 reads CASSPPRGSTDTQYF. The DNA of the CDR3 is TGTGCCAGCAGTCCGCCCCGCGGGAGCACAGATACGCAGTATTTT.

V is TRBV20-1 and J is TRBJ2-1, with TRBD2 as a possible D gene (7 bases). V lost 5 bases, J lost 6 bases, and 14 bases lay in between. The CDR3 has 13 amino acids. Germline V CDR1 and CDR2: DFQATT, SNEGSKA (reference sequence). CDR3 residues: CSAGGGGGNEQFF. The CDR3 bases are TGCAGTGCTGGGGGAGGGGGGGGCAATGAGCAGTTCTTC.

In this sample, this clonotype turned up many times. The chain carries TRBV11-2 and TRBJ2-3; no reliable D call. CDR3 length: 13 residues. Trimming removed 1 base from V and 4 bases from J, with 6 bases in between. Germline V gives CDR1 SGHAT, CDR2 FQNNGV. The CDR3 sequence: CASSLVPPDTQYF. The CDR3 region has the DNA TGTGCCAGCAGCTTAGTTCCCCCAGATACGCAGTATTTT.

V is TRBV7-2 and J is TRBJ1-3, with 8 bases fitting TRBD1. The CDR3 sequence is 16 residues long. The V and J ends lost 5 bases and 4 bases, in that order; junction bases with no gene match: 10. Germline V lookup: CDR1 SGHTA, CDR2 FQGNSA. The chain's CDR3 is CASSPRQGHFGNTIYF. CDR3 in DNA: TGTGCCAGCAGCCCGCGACAGGGGCACTTCGGAAACACCATATATTTT.

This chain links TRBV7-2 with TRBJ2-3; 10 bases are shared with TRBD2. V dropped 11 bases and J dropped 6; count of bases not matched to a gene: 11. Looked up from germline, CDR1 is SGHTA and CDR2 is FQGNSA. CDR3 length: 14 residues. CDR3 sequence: CAGRLAGSGDTQYF. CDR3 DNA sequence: TGTGCCGGTAGACTAGCGGGCTCGGGGGATACGCAGTATTTT.

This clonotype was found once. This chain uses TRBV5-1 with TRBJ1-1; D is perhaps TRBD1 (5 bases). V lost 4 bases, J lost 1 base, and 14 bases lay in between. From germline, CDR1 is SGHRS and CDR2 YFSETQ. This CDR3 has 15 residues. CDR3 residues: CASSRDGATNTEAFF. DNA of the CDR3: TGCGCCAGCAGCCGCGACGGGGCAACGAACACTGAAGCTTTCTTT.

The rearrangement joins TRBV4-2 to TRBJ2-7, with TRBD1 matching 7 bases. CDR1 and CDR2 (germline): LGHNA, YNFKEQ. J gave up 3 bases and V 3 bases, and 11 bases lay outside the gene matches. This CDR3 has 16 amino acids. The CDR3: CASSQVQGTVDYEQYF. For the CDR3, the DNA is TGTGCCAGCAGCCAGGTCCAGGGGACAGTAGACTACGAGCAGTACTTC.

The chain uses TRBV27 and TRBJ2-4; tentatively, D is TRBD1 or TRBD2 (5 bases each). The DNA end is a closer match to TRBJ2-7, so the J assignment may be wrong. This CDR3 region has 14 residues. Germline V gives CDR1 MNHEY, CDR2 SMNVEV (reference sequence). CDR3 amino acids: CASSRDGLLYEQYF. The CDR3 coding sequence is TGTGCCAGCAGCAGGGACGGCCTTCTCTACGAGCAGTACTTC.